The present entry profiles one T cell receptor (beta chain) with its context. This record comes from a study of blood T cell repertoires in COVID-19. The V gene end was trimmed by 5 bases and the J gene end by 3 bases; junction bases not matched to a gene: 3. There are 14 residues in the CDR3. CDR1 is SNHLY and CDR2 is FYNNEI in the germline V gene. Clones were sequenced by immunoSEQ multiplex PCR, and TCRdb holds only the in-frame ones, with some missing. This table has some 150,000 clones, around 82% appearing once. The chain recombines TRBV2 with TRBJ2-2, with 7 bases lining up with TRBD1. This TCR was sampled from a human donor with acute or convalescent COVID-19. The donor label of this sample is uncertain. Sequencing was carried out using peripheral blood. CDR3 sequence reads: CASSQGQYTGELFF. Written as DNA, the CDR3 is TGTGCCAGCAGTCAGGGACAGTACACCGGGGAGCTGTTTTTT.